This T cell receptor (beta chain) was recorded in a study of cytomegalovirus exposure and HLA in healthy donors. Study context: Membership in the Caucasian-associated ancestry cluster was found for about four fifths of almost 400 genotyped donors.

PCR employed 60 Vbeta and 13 Jbeta primers. Assay: immunoSEQ multiplex PCR; the TCRdb copy retains only in-frame clones and omits some. The repertoire holds tens of thousands of clones, around 76% seen once, with approximately 5.7% in the top ten. The study, taken as a whole, reports: Analyses of presence/absence relied on an assumption of roughly uniform sequencing depth across donors. With further analysis later on, most CMV-associated TCR beta chains appeared HLA-restricted.

To note about this clone: Its specificity is unknown.

CDR3 length: 13 residues. Germline loops: CDR1 MDHEN, CDR2 SYDVKM. V gave up 7 bases and J gave up 4 bases, with 13 bases separating them. The clonotype was recovered from a woman in her forties or fifties in good health and CMV-seropositive. Input material: PBMCs. The chain links TRBV28 to TRBJ1-2; possibly TRBD1 for D (6 bases). The CDR3 here is CASKNDRFYGYTF. The CDR3 nucleotides are TGTGCCAGCAAAAATGACAGGTTCTATGGCTACACCTTC.